The 20 T cell receptor beta chains reported below all come from one sample, sequenced in a study of T cell responses to AZD1222 COVID-19 vaccine. Using immunoSEQ multiplex PCR, the repertoire was profiled, and TCRdb retains in-frame clones only, with some absent. The table has 90,000 to 120,000 clones, about 88% seen once; the top ten hold about a sixth. The specimen was peripheral blood, collected on day 0 of AZD1222 vaccination. The origin of the receptors is an adult in good health.

V and J are TRBV13 and TRBJ2-1; 7 bases line up with TRBD2. Trimming removed 3 bases from V and 11 bases from J; junction bases left unmatched: 7. The germline CDR1 and CDR2 sequences are PRHDT and FYEKMQ (reference sequence). CDR3 length equals 13 residues. DNA of the CDR3: TGTGCCAGCAGCTTCTCTAGCGGAGGCCAGCAGTTCTTC. Residues: CASSFSSGGQQFF.

The chain employs TRBV5-4 and TRBJ2-7, with D perhaps given as TRBD1 or TRBD2 (5 bases each). The germline CDR1 and CDR2 sequences are SGHNT and YYREEE (reference sequence). V lost 4 bases to trimming and J lost 2 bases, with 16 bases between them. There are 15 residues in the CDR3. The CDR3 loop reads CASSQDLMGAYEQYF. The CDR3 DNA follows: TGTGCCAGCAGCCAGGACTTGATGGGGGCCTACGAGCAGTACTTC.

The CDR3 protein is CASRFAGEQYF. Here the CDR3 DNA reads TGTGCCAGCAGATTTGCGGGCGAGCAGTACTTC. The chain uses TRBV12-3 or TRBV12-4 and TRBJ2-7; D perhaps matches TRBD2 (5 bases). V gave up 6 bases and J gave up 6 bases, with 9 bases separating them. The CDR3 consists of 11 residues.

The chain joins TRBV19 to TRBJ2-4; D call uncertain. The germline V gene encodes CDR1 LNHDA and CDR2 SQIVND (reference sequence). This CDR3 comprises 13 residues. V was clipped by 5 bases and J by 6 bases, with 11 bases between them. Here the CDR3 DNA reads TGTGCCAGTAGTTCAGCCTTGCCAAACATTCAGTACTTC. It yields the protein CASSSALPNIQYF.

The V gene is TRBV9, the J gene TRBJ2-1; D may be TRBD1 or TRBD2 (6 bases each). Looked up from germline, CDR1 is SGDLS and CDR2 is YYNGEE. CDR3 size: 15 residues. V was trimmed by 0 bases and J by 9 bases, leaving 16 bases between them. The CDR3 reads CASSVGGGDKGEQFF. In DNA form, the CDR3 reads TGTGCCAGCAGCGTAGGTGGCGGGGACAAGGGTGAGCAGTTCTTC.

The chain employs TRBV7-9 and TRBJ1-6; D ambiguous. Germline V lookup: CDR1 SEHNR, CDR2 FQNEAQ (reference sequence). V was shortened by 6 bases and J by 8 bases, with 8 bases between the two germline ends. The CDR3 is made up of 12 amino acids. The CDR3 DNA is TGTGCCAGCAGTTGGGAGGATTCACCCCTCCACTTT. It yields the protein CASSWEDSPLHF.

The V and J genes are TRBV18 and TRBJ2-2, with a tentative D call TRBD1 (6 bases). This CDR3 region has 14 residues. Germline V gene data show CDR1 as KGHSH and CDR2 as LQKENI. Trimming shortened V by 2 bases and J by 4 bases, and 8 bases separated the two germline ends. The CDR3 bases are TGTGCCAGCTCACCATACAGGGCCACCGGGGAGCTGTTTTTT. Protein product: CASSPYRATGELFF.

The chain recombines TRBV6-1 with TRBJ1-2, with 7 bases that match TRBD1. V shed 0 bases, J shed 1 base, and the junction held 8 bases outside the gene matches. There are 17 residues in the CDR3. Germline V gene lookup returns CDR1 MNHNS and CDR2 SASEGT. CDR3 sequence: CASSEAGGTAHNYGYTF. CDR3 DNA: TGTGCCAGCAGTGAAGCTGGGGGGACAGCTCATAACTATGGCTACACCTTC.

The V call is TRBV5-1, the J call TRBJ2-7; maybe TRBD1 (5 bases). With 2 bases removed from V and 0 bases from J, the gap between germline ends came to 6 bases. Looked up from germline, CDR1 is SGHRS and CDR2 is YFSETQ. CDR3 length: 13 amino acids. The CDR3 nucleotides read TGCGCCAGCAGCTTTGACAGCTCCTACGAGCAGTACTTC. Protein: CASSFDSSYEQYF.

The V call is TRBV30, the J call TRBJ1-1; D unclear. Trimming took 5 bases from V and 5 from J, leaving 9 bases between them. The CDR3 extends over 11 amino acids. Germline CDR1 and CDR2: GTSNPN and SVGIG (reference sequence). The DNA for the CDR3 is TGTGCCTGGGGGAGAGAGACTGAAGCTTTCTTT. Protein product: CAWGRETEAFF.

The chain employs TRBV6-5 and TRBJ1-1, with D unresolved. CDR1 and CDR2 from the germline V gene are MNHEY and SVGAGI. The CDR3 length is 11 residues. With 6 bases removed from V and 2 bases from J, the gap between germline ends came to 4 bases. The CDR3 region has the DNA TGTGCCAGCAGCCGAAACACTGAAGCTTTCTTT. Its protein is CASSRNTEAFF.

This clone is a singleton in its sample. The V gene is TRBV6-5, the J gene TRBJ1-3; TRBD1 might be the D (6 bases). Per the germline V gene, CDR1 is MNHEY and CDR2 is SVGAGI. This CDR3 is built from 14 residues. The germline V and J ends were trimmed by 7 bases and 1 base, with 11 bases remaining between them. Here the CDR3 reads CASKYDRSGNTIYF. The CDR3 nucleotides are TGTGCCAGCAAATATGACAGGTCTGGAAACACCATATATTTT.

The chain uses TRBV14 and TRBJ2-2; D gene uncertain. V lost 4 bases and J 7 bases, leaving 16 bases between the germline ends. The germline V gene encodes CDR1 SGHDN and CDR2 FVKESK. This CDR3 comprises 15 residues. The DNA for the CDR3 is TGTGCCAGCAGCCGACGGGTCCCCCCCAGCGGGGAGCTGTTTTTT. Amino acids: CASSRRVPPSGELFF.

This chain connects TRBV5-1 to TRBJ1-5, with 8 bases lining up with TRBD1. The CDR3 length is 16 residues. Trimming took 0 bases from V and 7 from J; bases not matched to a gene: 9. Germline lookup yields CDR1 SGHRS and CDR2 YFSETQ. DNA for the CDR3: TGCGCCAGCAGCTTGGGGGTCCAGGGGGCGGGCCAGCCCCAGCATTTT. The encoded protein is CASSLGVQGAGQPQHF. The entire variable domain, with the rest obtained from reference TRBV5-1 and TRBJ1-5, is as follows: KAGVTQTPRYLIKTRGQQVTLSCSPISGHRSVSWYQQTPGQGLQFLFEYFSETQRNKGNFPGRFSGRQFSNSRSEMNVSTLELGDSALYLCASSLGVQGAGQPQHFGDGTRLSIL.

The gene calls are TRBV19 and TRBJ2-1; perhaps TRBD2 as D (6 bases). With 3 bases removed from V and 6 bases from J, the gap between germline ends came to 12 bases. Germline CDR1 is LNHDA and CDR2 is SQIVND (reference sequence). The CDR3 is made up of 14 amino acids. The CDR3 loop reads CASSMGLPTNEQFF. The DNA of the CDR3 is TGTGCCAGTAGTATGGGACTCCCGACCAATGAGCAGTTCTTC.

This chain joins TRBV24-1 and TRBJ2-1; D could derive from TRBD1 or TRBD2 (6 bases each). The CDR3 runs to 16 residues. Per the germline V gene, CDR1 is KGHDR and CDR2 is SFDVKD. Trimming removed 2 bases at V and 4 bases at J, with 14 bases between. The CDR3 is CATSDSSGARYNEQFF. The CDR3, as DNA: TGTGCCACCAGTGATTCGTCGGGGGCGCGTTACAATGAGCAGTTCTTC.

The V call is TRBV14, the J call TRBJ2-1; 11 nucleotides line up with TRBD2. This CDR3 is 21 amino acids long. Trimming cost V 0 bases and J 0 bases; bases outside gene matches: 13. Germline CDR1 SGHDN, CDR2 FVKESK. The CDR3 bases are TGTGCCAGCAGCCAAGACTCCGTGGCTAGCGGGAGGTGGAGCTCCTACAATGAGCAGTTCTTC. Protein sequence: CASSQDSVASGRWSSYNEQFF.

This chain uses TRBV30 with TRBJ2-1; D unresolved. This CDR3 has 11 amino acids. Germline CDR1 GTSNPN, CDR2 SVGIG (reference sequence). Trimming shortened V by 8 bases and J by 4 bases, and 9 bases separated the two germline ends. The CDR3 reads CARSGYNEQFF. Written as DNA, the CDR3 is TGTGCCCGATCAGGTTACAATGAGCAGTTCTTC.

The rearrangement links TRBV10-3 to TRBJ2-1; D gene unclear. Germline loops: CDR1 ENHRY, CDR2 SYGVKD. V lost 4 bases and J lost 4, with 8 bases in between. This CDR3 comprises 13 residues. This chain's CDR3 is CAISALPYNEQFF. In DNA, the CDR3 is TGTGCCATCAGTGCTCTACCATACAATGAGCAGTTCTTC.

The J gene is TRBJ2-1, the V gene TRBV18; 11 nucleotides agree with TRBD2. Germline V gene lookup returns CDR1 KGHSH and CDR2 LQKENI. The junction had 1 base not matched to a gene; V was cut back by 0 bases and J by 0 bases. The CDR3 is 17 residues long. The CDR3, as DNA: TGTGCCAGCTCACCACCTAGCGGGAGGGCCTCCTACAATGAGCAGTTCTTC. Its protein is CASSPPSGRASYNEQFF.